These 12 T cell receptor beta chains came from one sample sequenced in a study of T cells in Graves' hyperthyroidism and ophthalmopathy. TCR beta CDR3 regions were amplified from RNA transcripts. Carried out on the TCR CDR3, a first-round RT-PCR used the HTBI primer set. MiXCR, run by TCRdb on the multiplex PCR reads, gives a single entry per CDR3 protein. The sample comprises about 840,000 distinct CDR3 sequences, roughly 40% of which are singletons, and 7.5% to 9.5% rests with the top ten. Material: blood. The receptors here all came from a man between 18 and 29 years old with Graves' hyperthyroidism.

Worth noting for this clonotype: One end of the junction varies from germline; a read error may be responsible. This CDR3 reads CRVEVTGQNRPQHF. The CDR3 DNA is TGCAGGGTTGAGGTGACGGGCCAGAATCGGCCCCAGCATTTT. The chain is built from TRBV29-1 and TRBJ1-5, with D unresolved. Germline V gene lookup returns CDR1 SQVTM and CDR2 ANQGSEA. CDR3 length: 14 amino acids.

V gene TRBV5-8 combines with J gene TRBJ1-1, with no clear D. Germline assignment: CDR1 SGHTS and CDR2 YDEGEE. This CDR3 has 14 amino acids. Trimming left V 3 bases short and J 1 base short, with 10 bases between. The DNA for the CDR3 is TGTGCCAGCAGCTCAAATCCTGAGAACACTGAAGCTTTCTTT. This translates into CASSSNPENTEAFF.

This chain uses TRBV7-3 with TRBJ1-1, with TRBD1 matching 9 bases. The CDR3 is 15 residues long. With 5 bases clipped from V and 5 bases from J, the junction kept 9 bases outside the gene matches. Germline V gene lookup returns CDR1 SGHTA and CDR2 FQGTGA. The CDR3 here is CASSRGQGRETEAFF. The DNA for the CDR3 is TGTGCCAGCAGCCGAGGACAGGGGAGAGAAACTGAAGCTTTCTTT. Drawing the rest from reference TRBV7-3 and TRBJ1-1, the complete variable domain is GAGVSQTPSNKVTEKGKYVELRCDPISGHTALYWYRQSLGQGPEFLIYFQGTGAADDSGLPNDRFFAVRPEGSVSTLKIQRTERGDSAVYLCASSRGQGRETEAFFGQGTRLTVV.

This clonotype was found a few times. CDR3 amino acids: CASVLGELFF. The CDR3 nucleotides read TGTGCCAGCGTTCTCGGGGAGCTGTTTTTT. V gene TRBV7-9 combines with J gene TRBJ2-2, with D uncertain. Trimming left V 8 bases short and J 7 bases short, with 5 bases between. Germline CDR1 reads SEHNR; CDR2 reads FQNEAQ (reference sequence). There are 10 residues in the CDR3.

This clonotype was seen a few times. The V and J genes are TRBV7-9 and TRBJ1-4; TRBD1 agrees at 7 bases. The junction had 4 bases not matched to a gene; V was cut back by 2 bases and J by 4 bases. Germline CDR1 and CDR2: SEHNR and FQNEAQ (reference sequence). This CDR3 is built from 15 residues. The chain's CDR3 is CASSLPGQINEKLFF. For the CDR3, the DNA is TGTGCCAGCAGCTTACCGGGACAGATTAATGAAAAACTGTTTTTT.

This clonotype has just a few counts. The J gene is TRBJ1-1, the V gene TRBV11-2; TRBD1 is a possible D gene (5 bases). Germline loops: CDR1 SGHAT, CDR2 FQNNGV. CDR3 length equals 15 residues. V lost 0 bases to trimming and J lost 3 bases, with 11 bases between them. DNA of the CDR3: TGTGCCAGCAGCTTAGAGGGGGAAAGGTACACTGAAGCTTTCTTT. Translating it yields CASSLEGERYTEAFF.

As concerns this clonotype: A much larger clone lies a single base off, so this may be a read error. The chain joins TRBV6-5 to TRBJ2-5, with D perhaps assigned TRBD1 or TRBD2 (5 bases each). Germline V gene data show CDR1 as MNHEY and CDR2 as SVGAGI. With 5 bases removed from V and 5 bases from J, the gap between germline ends came to 18 bases. This CDR3 is 15 amino acids long. CDR3 coding DNA: TGTGCCAGCAGTGATCCCGGGACGGGCGGGGAGACCCAGTACTTC. Translation gives CASSDPGTGGETQYF.

This clonotype turned up a few times. V gene TRBV20-1 combines with J gene TRBJ2-7; perhaps TRBD1 as D (6 bases). The ends were cut back, 1 base at V and 3 bases at J, with 13 bases in the middle. From germline, CDR1 is DFQATT and CDR2 SNEGSKA (reference sequence). This CDR3 is built from 14 residues. The CDR3 reads CSARGGRQVYEQYF. CDR3 DNA: TGCAGTGCTAGAGGAGGCCGACAGGTCTACGAGCAGTACTTC.

This chain connects TRBV10-3 to TRBJ1-5; D is unresolved. The germline V gene encodes CDR1 ENHRY and CDR2 SYGVKD. The V gene lost 11 bases and the J gene lost 11 bases, with 13 bases spanning the gap. The length of the CDR3 is 10 residues. As DNA, the CDR3 is TGTGCCCGGAGGGATGAGACCCAGCATTTT. Translation gives CARRDETQHF.

The gene calls are TRBV6-1 and TRBJ2-2; the D gene is possibly TRBD2 (6 bases). CDR1 MNHNS and CDR2 SASEGT come from the germline V gene. The CDR3 contains 15 residues. The V end was cut by 9 bases, the J end by 2 bases, with 16 bases between. The CDR3 protein is CARGGTELNTGELFF. The CDR3 region has the DNA TGTGCCAGGGGGGGAACAGAATTAAACACCGGGGAGCTGTTTTTT.

Regarding this clonotype: This likely comes from a read error, as the CDR3 has no conserved phenylalanine or tryptophan at its end. It is unclear where the CDR3 begins or ends on the DNA, so no DNA is shown, and the CDR3 is as TCRdb lists it. J is TRBJ1-4 and V is TRBV7-3. The CDR3 is 8 residues long, counting both termini. Per germline, CDR1 SGHTA and CDR2 FQGTGA. Here the CDR3 reads CASSPVLA.

Worth noting for this clonotype: Compared with germline, one end of the junction differs, possibly owing to a read error. CDR3 nucleotide sequence: TGCGCCAGCTGCCAGGGACAGGGAAACACCGGGGAGCTGTTTTTT. Protein sequence: CASCQGQGNTGELFF. The rearrangement links TRBV7-2 to TRBJ2-2; 9 positions agree with TRBD1. This CDR3 contains 15 residues. Germline CDR1 SGHTA, CDR2 FQGNSA. Looking up the rest from reference TRBV7-2 and TRBJ2-2 gives the full variable domain: GAGVSQSPSNKVTEKGKDVELRCDPISGHTALYWYRQSLGQGLEFLIYFQGNSAPDKSGLPSDRFSAERTGGSVSTLTIQRTQQEDSAVYLCASCQGQGNTGELFFGEGSRLTVL.